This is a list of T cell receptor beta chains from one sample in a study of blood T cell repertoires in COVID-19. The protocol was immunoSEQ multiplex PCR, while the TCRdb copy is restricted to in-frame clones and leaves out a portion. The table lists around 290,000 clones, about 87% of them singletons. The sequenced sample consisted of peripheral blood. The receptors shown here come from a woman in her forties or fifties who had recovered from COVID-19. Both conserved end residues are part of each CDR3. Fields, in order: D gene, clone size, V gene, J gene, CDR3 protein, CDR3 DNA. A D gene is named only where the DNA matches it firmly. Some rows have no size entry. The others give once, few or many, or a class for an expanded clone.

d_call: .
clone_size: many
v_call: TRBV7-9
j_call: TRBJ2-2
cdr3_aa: CASSFTVGELFF
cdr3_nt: TGTGCCAGCAGCTTTACAGTGGGGGAGCTGTTTTTT

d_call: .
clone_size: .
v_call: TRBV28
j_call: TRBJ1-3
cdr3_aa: CASSLRAGTGNTIYF
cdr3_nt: TGTGCCAGCAGTTTAAGGGCAGGGACTGGAAACACCATATATTTT

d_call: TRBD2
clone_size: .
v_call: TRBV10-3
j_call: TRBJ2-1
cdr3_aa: CAISVTSGDYNEQFF
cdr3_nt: TGTGCCATCAGCGTGACTAGCGGGGACTACAATGAGCAGTTCTTC

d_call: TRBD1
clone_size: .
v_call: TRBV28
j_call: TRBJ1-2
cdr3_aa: CASSYRGQGYTF
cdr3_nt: TGTGCCAGCAGTTACAGGGGGCAAGGCTACACCTTC

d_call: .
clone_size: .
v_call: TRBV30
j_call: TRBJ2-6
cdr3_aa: CATIKSGGYGANVLTF
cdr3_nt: TGTGCCACGATTAAATCTGGAGGTTATGGGGCCAACGTCCTGACTTTC

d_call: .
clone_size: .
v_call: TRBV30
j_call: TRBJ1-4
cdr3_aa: CAWSGGPGEKLFF
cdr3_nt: TGTGCCTGGAGCGGCGGGCCCGGTGAAAAACTGTTTTTT

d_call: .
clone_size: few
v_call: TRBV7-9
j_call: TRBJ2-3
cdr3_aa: CASKSGPSTADTQYF
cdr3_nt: TGTGCCAGCAAGTCGGGTCCTAGCACCGCAGATACGCAGTATTTT

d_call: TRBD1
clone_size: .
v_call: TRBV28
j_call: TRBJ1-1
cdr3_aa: CASSFRTGTGGKPQAFF
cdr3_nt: TGTGCCAGCAGTTTCCGGACCGGGACAGGGGGCAAACCCCAAGCTTTCTTT

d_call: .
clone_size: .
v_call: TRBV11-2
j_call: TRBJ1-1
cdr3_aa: CASSLSGWENTEAFF
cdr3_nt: TGTGCCAGCAGCTTATCAGGGTGGGAGAACACTGAAGCTTTCTTT

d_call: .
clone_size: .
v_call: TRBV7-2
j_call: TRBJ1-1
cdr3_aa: CASSLVPSGSAGTEAFF
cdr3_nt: TGTGCCAGCAGCTTAGTACCGAGCGGATCGGCGGGGACTGAAGCTTTCTTT

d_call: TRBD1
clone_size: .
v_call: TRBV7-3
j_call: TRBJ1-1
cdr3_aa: CASSLSGGPTEAFF
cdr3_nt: TGTGCCAGCAGCTTATCAGGGGGACCCACTGAAGCTTTCTTT

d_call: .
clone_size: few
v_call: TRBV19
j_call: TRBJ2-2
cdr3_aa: CASSPQGPGELFF
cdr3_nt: TGTGCCAGTAGTCCACAGGGACCCGGGGAGCTGTTTTTT

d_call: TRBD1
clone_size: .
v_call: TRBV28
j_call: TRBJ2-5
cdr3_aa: CASTGDRGLVETQYF
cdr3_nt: TGTGCCAGCACGGGGGACAGGGGGCTTGTAGAGACCCAGTACTTC

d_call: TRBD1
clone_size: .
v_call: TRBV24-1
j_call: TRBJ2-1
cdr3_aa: CATSDPGGYGYNEQFF
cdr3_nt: TGTGCCACCAGTGACCCAGGGGGTTATGGATACAATGAGCAGTTCTTC

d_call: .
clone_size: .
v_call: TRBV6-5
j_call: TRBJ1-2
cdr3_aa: CASSRSPYGYTF
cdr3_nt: TGTGCCAGCAGTAGGAGTCCCTATGGCTACACCTTC

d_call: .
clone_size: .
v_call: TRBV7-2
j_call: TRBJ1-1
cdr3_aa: CASSLYRDLHGTEAFF
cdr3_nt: TGTGCCAGCAGCTTGTACAGGGATTTGCATGGCACTGAAGCTTTCTTT

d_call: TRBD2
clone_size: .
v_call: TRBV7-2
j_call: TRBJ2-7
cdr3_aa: CASSLGTRSYEQYF
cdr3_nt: TGTGCCAGCAGCCTCGGGACTAGGTCCTACGAGCAGTACTTC

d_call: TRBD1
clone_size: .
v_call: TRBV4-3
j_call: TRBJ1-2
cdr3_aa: CASSQDNGDSRDF
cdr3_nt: TGCGCCAGCAGCCAAGATAACGGGGACAGCCGTGACTTC

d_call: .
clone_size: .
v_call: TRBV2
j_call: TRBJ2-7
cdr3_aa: CASSDRGDYEQYF
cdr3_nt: TGTGCCAGCAGTGACAGGGGGGACTACGAGCAGTACTTC

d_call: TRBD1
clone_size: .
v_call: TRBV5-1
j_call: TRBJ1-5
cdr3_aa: CASSRDSWSNQPQHF
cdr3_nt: TGCGCCAGCAGCAGGGACAGCTGGAGCAATCAGCCCCAGCATTTT

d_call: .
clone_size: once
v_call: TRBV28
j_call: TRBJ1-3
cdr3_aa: CASSFGGIGNTIYF
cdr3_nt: TGTGCCAGCAGTTTTGGGGGCATTGGAAACACCATATATTTT